The 5 T cell receptor beta chains given below trace back to one sample, sequenced in a study of molecular identifiers for immune sequencing clone quantification. TCRdb re-called the PCR reads through MiXCR, storing one row per CDR3 protein. The sample records over 300,000 distinct CDR3 sequences, roughly 24% being singletons. Sequenced sample: naive CD8+ T cells from blood, with Jurkat cell RNA spiked in. The subset denotes: FACS-sorted CD8+CD4-CCR7+CD45RA+ naive T cells. The receptors come from a human donor in good health. Some libraries in this study had Jurkat cell RNA spiked in.

This clonotype was recorded a few times. The rearrangement links TRBV12-3 or TRBV12-4 to TRBJ1-1; D is undetermined. The CDR3 contains 12 residues. The V and J ends lost 7 bases and 5 bases respectively, with 11 bases between them. For the CDR3, the DNA is TGTGCCAGCACCCTAGGAGGGACTGAAGCTTTCTTT. This translates into CASTLGGTEAFF.

With regard to this clonotype: A much larger clone is a single base away; this may be a read error. The chain is built from TRBV24-1 and TRBJ2-3; possible D gene TRBD1, 6 bases. The CDR3 totals 13 residues. Germline lookup yields CDR1 KGHDR and CDR2 SFDVKD. Trimming removed 6 bases from V and 2 bases from J, with 8 bases in between. The CDR3 here is CATSTGSTDTQYF. The CDR3 coding sequence is TGTGCCACCAGTACAGGGTCCACAGATACGCAGTATTTT.

Comments on this clonotype: A single base separates this from a much larger clone, so it may be a read error. The chain has TRBV7-9 and TRBJ2-7; D not resolved. Germline CDR1 and CDR2: SEHNR and FQNEAQ (reference sequence). The CDR3 length is 14 residues. This CDR3 is CGSSLEQRRYEQYF. The CDR3 DNA reads as TGTGGCAGCAGCTTAGAGCAGCGACGCTACGAGCAGTACTTC.

This rearrangement joins TRBV20-1 to TRBJ2-7, with D uncertain. V lost 6 bases, J lost 2 bases, and 20 bases lay in between. The germline gives CDR1 DFQATT, CDR2 SNEGSKA (reference sequence). The CDR3 contains 15 residues. Written as DNA, the CDR3 is TGCAGTGCGCAGACCCAACAGTTTTCCCCCTACGAGCAGTACTTC. The encoded protein is CSAQTQQFSPYEQYF.

Turning to this clonotype: At one boundary the junction diverges from the germline segment, which might be a read error. This sequence joins TRBV14 and TRBJ2-1; possibly TRBD1 for D (6 bases). Germline-derived CDR1 and CDR2 are SGHDN and FVKESK. The CDR3 extends over 16 amino acids. CDR3 region: CASSQDLIRGSHDQFF. In nucleotides, the CDR3 is TGTGCCAGCAGCCAAGATCTAATAAGGGGGAGCCATGATCAGTTCTTC.